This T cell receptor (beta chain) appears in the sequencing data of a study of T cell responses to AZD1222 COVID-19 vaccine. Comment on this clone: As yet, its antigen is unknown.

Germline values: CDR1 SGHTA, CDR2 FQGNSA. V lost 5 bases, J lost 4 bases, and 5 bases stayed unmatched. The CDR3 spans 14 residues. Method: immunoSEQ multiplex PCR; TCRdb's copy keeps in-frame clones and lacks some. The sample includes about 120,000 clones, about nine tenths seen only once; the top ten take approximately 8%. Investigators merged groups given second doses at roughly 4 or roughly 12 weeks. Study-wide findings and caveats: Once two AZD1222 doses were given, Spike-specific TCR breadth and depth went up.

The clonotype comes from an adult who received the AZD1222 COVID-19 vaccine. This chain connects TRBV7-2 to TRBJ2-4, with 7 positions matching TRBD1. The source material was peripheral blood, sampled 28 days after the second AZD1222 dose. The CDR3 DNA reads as TGTGCCAGCAGCCCGAGGGACAGAAAAAACATTCAGTACTTC. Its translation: CASSPRDRKNIQYF.